This T cell receptor (beta chain) came from a study of human T cells and chemical hapten exposure. The library labeled individual cDNA molecules by adding unique molecular identifiers to them. Each CDR3 protein is one row after TCRdb ran MiXCR on the RACE reads. The sample yields 45,000 to 60,000 distinct CDR3 sequences, over 7.5% seen once. This clonotype was recorded at least ten times. This sample's time point: patch test 1, 2 weeks after DPC sensitization. Treatment specified: therapeutic diphenylcyclopropenone sensitization with weekly scalp DPC. Alopecia patients, 18 to 70 years old and DPC-suitable, served as donors. The CDR3 loop spans 15 amino acids. Germline V gene lookup returns CDR1 MGHRA and CDR2 YSYEKL. V gave up 3 bases and J gave up 4 bases; unmatched junction bases: 5.

The chain joins TRBV4-1 to TRBJ2-7; 11 bases match TRBD1. This sample comprised whole blood, obtained in connection with sensitization to the hapten diphenylcyclopropenone (DPC). This receptor was identified in a middle-aged woman with alopecia areata. Some clones in this sample may be carry-over from other donors' samples. CDR3 residues: CASSQGQGGIYEQYF. CDR3 coding DNA: TGCGCCAGCAGCCAGGGACAGGGGGGAATTTACGAGCAGTACTTC.